These 14 T cell receptor beta chains were sequenced from one sample in a study of blood T cell repertoires in COVID-19 (TCRdb year 2020). Libraries were made using the immunoSEQ multiplex PCR assay. The clones in this table, taken by TCRdb from immuneACCESS, are in-frame only. Not every clone is retained; where verified, under half of the shortfall comes from an unresolved V gene, and the cause of the rest is unknown. Here the sample has around 280,000 clones; roughly 86% occur a single time. The ten largest clones represent approximately 11% of the sample. The sequencing sample was made of peripheral blood. These TCRs come from a woman younger than 45 with COVID-19, enrolled during active disease.

The chain joins TRBV28 to TRBJ2-7; 11 nucleotides agree with TRBD2. V was clipped by 6 bases and J by 0 bases; unmatched bases: 10. The CDR3 covers 17 residues. The germline V gene has CDR1 MDHEN and CDR2 SYDVKM. CDR3 bases: TGTGCCAGCAGGTTGACTAGCGGGGCCGGCAACTCCTACGAGCAGTACTTC. Its translation: CASRLTSGAGNSYEQYF. The entire variable domain, with the rest obtained from reference TRBV28 and TRBJ2-7, is as follows: DVKVTQSSRYLVKRTGEKVFLECVQDMDHENMFWYRQDPGLGLRLIYFSYDVKMKEKGDIPEGYSVSREKKERFSLILESASTNQTSMYLCASRLTSGAGNSYEQYFGPGTRLTVT.

This clone was picked up one time. The chain has TRBV2 and TRBJ1-6; TRBD1 might be the D (5 bases). Germline V lookup: CDR1 SNHLY, CDR2 FYNNEI. The CDR3 has 17 residues. The V gene lost 1 base and the J gene lost 4 bases, with 14 bases spanning the gap. The chain's CDR3 is CASSEGGGAPYNSPLHF. In nucleotides, the CDR3 is TGTGCCAGCAGTGAAGGAGGCGGGGCCCCTTATAATTCACCCCTCCACTTT.

The V gene is TRBV7-9, the J gene TRBJ1-1; D call uncertain. Trimming stripped 5 bases from V and 8 bases from J, with 9 bases between. This CDR3 is built from 11 residues. Germline V gives CDR1 SEHNR, CDR2 FQNEAQ (reference sequence). CDR3 coding DNA: TGTGCCAGCAGCCTCCCCGGGGAAGCTTTCTTT. Translating gives CASSLPGEAFF.

The rearrangement links TRBV5-1 to TRBJ2-5, with 7 bases fitting TRBD2. Germline V gene data show CDR1 as SGHRS and CDR2 as YFSETQ. V gave up 2 bases and J gave up 1 base; unmatched junction bases: 8. The CDR3 runs 16 residues. DNA of the CDR3: TGCGCCAGCAGCTTAGGACTAGTCGGTAGCCAAGAGACCCAGTACTTC. This sequence encodes CASSLGLVGSQETQYF.

The rearrangement links TRBV30 to TRBJ1-6; D may be TRBD1 (6 bases). The germline gives CDR1 GTSNPN, CDR2 SVGIG (reference sequence). Trimming stripped 1 base from V and 8 bases from J, with 12 bases between. The CDR3 runs to 14 residues. CDR3 in amino acids: CAWSGGGRDSPLHF. The CDR3 region has the DNA TGTGCCTGGAGTGGCGGGGGGCGGGATTCACCCCTCCACTTT.

The CDR3 DNA sequence: TGTGCCAGCAGCGGACGGGACAGGGGGGTTTCACCCCTCCACTTT. This gives the protein CASSGRDRGVSPLHF. The chain joins TRBV5-4 to TRBJ1-6; 11 nucleotides agree with TRBD1. CDR3 size: 15 residues. CDR1 and CDR2 (germline): SGHNT, YYREEE (reference sequence). With 4 bases clipped from V and 9 bases from J, the junction kept 6 bases outside the gene matches.

The chain carries TRBV7-8 and TRBJ1-4; 9 bases match TRBD1. Germline V lookup: CDR1 SGHVS, CDR2 FQNEAQ. The CDR3 spans 14 residues. V trimming: 1 base; J trimming: 10 bases; junction bases outside the gene matches: 4. The CDR3, as DNA: TGTGCCAGCAGCTTAGGAACAGGGGGCGGAAAACTGTTTTTT. It encodes CASSLGTGGGKLFF.

The chain couples TRBV4-1 to TRBJ2-1; 7 nucleotides line up with TRBD2. Germline CDR1 and CDR2: MGHRA and YSYEKL. J lost 2 bases, V lost 3 bases, and 7 bases had no gene match. This CDR3 region has 16 residues. The CDR3 spells CASSQFSGPTYNEQFF. The CDR3 region has the DNA TGCGCCAGCAGCCAGTTTAGCGGGCCCACCTACAATGAGCAGTTCTTC.

This sequence joins TRBV7-2 and TRBJ1-1; possibly TRBD1 for D (5 bases). Trimming left V 2 bases short and J 1 base short, with 8 bases between. This CDR3 is built from 14 residues. CDR1 SGHTA and CDR2 FQGNSA come from the germline V gene. The CDR3 DNA reads as TGTGCCAGCAGCTTATTAGGGGCGAACACTGAAGCTTTCTTT. Translating gives CASSLLGANTEAFF. Filled out from reference TRBV7-2 and TRBJ1-1, the complete variable domain reads GAGVSQSPSNKVTEKGKDVELRCDPISGHTALYWYRQSLGQGLEFLIYFQGNSAPDKSGLPSDRFSAERTGGSVSTLTIQRTQQEDSAVYLCASSLLGANTEAFFGQGTRLTVV.

This clone was recorded a few times. The CDR3 coding sequence is TGTGCCATCAGTGAGTCGAGGACAGGGGTCTACGAGCAGTACTTC. This encodes CAISESRTGVYEQYF. The chain joins TRBV10-3 to TRBJ2-7; 9 bases are a match to TRBD1. Trimming removed 0 bases from V and 3 bases from J; junction bases left unmatched: 3. This CDR3 comprises 15 residues. Germline V gene data show CDR1 as ENHRY and CDR2 as SYGVKD.

J is TRBJ1-5 and V is TRBV4-1; TRBD1 agrees at 7 bases. The CDR3 has 16 amino acids. V shed 3 bases and J 5 bases; nucleotides not matched to a gene: 10. Germline V gene sequence: CDR1 MGHRA, CDR2 YSYEKL. In DNA, the CDR3 is TGCGCCAGCAGCCAGTCCACAGGGGAGGTCGATCAGCCCCAGCATTTT. Translated: CASSQSTGEVDQPQHF.

The J gene is TRBJ2-5, the V gene TRBV20-1; perhaps TRBD1 as D (7 bases). This CDR3 region has 14 residues. In germline, CDR1 is DFQATT, CDR2 SNEGSKA (reference sequence). The V gene lost 3 bases and the J gene lost 5 bases, with 16 bases spanning the gap. CDR3 residues: CSASRRGDRETQYF. In DNA, the CDR3 is TGCAGTGCTAGTCGCAGGGGGGATAGGGAGACCCAGTACTTC.

This clone has a single count. CDR3 residues: CSAGDRVGRRSYNEQFF. CDR3 nucleotide sequence: TGCAGCGCTGGGGACAGGGTGGGACGAAGATCCTACAATGAGCAGTTCTTC. The gene calls are TRBV29-1 and TRBJ2-1; 9 bases are shared with TRBD1. This CDR3 spans 17 amino acids. V gave up 7 bases and J gave up 1 base; unmatched junction bases: 14. Germline lookup yields CDR1 SQVTM and CDR2 ANQGSEA.

CDR3 bases: TGTGCCAGCAGCCCTACCTCCGGCAGAGGACAAGAGACCCAGTACTTC. Translating it yields CASSPTSGRGQETQYF. The V and J genes are TRBV28 and TRBJ2-5; no reliable D call. The CDR3 totals 16 residues. CDR1 is MDHEN, CDR2 SYDVKM, per germline. V lost 6 bases and J 2 bases, leaving 19 bases between the germline ends.